The clone carrying this T cell receptor (beta chain) was found a few times. Its antigen is not known. These data originate in a study of early T cells in non-severe SARS-CoV-2 infection. Study background: It was bulk RNA from unsorted whole blood that was sequenced, and the chains were unpaired. Study outcomes and limitations: CD4 and private specificities were missed by VDJdb matching, which favored anti-spike CD8 responses.

V was pared by 5 bases and J by 8 bases, with 5 bases of the junction left unmatched. Per germline, CDR1 DFQATT and CDR2 SNEGSKA (reference sequence). The CDR3 is made up of 12 amino acids. Individual cDNA molecules were tagged with unique molecular identifiers. One entry per CDR3 protein, called by TCRdb with MiXCR from the 5' RACE reads. The table lists tens of thousands of distinct CDR3 sequences, around 14% of them singletons. The origin of this receptor is an adult who was a healthcare worker with PCR-confirmed SARS-CoV-2 infection or an uninfected control (not recorded which). Input material: whole blood. The chain employs TRBV20-1 and TRBJ2-1; 8 nucleotides line up with TRBD2. The CDR3 spells CSAGTRRDEQFF. DNA for the CDR3: TGCAGTGCTGGGACTAGGCGTGATGAGCAGTTCTTC.